This T cell receptor beta chain emerged from a study of cytotoxic CD8 clonotypes in ibrutinib-treated CLL. Study-level information: Some 10 relapsed/refractory, roughly 15 treatment-naive; roughly 17 IGHV unmutated. Among responders, around 24 were partial and 2 complete; after median approximately 68 months, around 15 stayed remitted and approximately 12 progressed.

Sequenced by immunoSEQ multiplex PCR; TCRdb stores in-frame clones only, minus some. This table holds around 150,000 clones, more than 75% found once. About this clone itself: What it binds is not known.

The junction had 9 bases not matched to a gene; V was cut back by 10 bases and J by 5 bases. The CDR3 covers 14 residues. Looked up from germline, CDR1 is MNHEY and CDR2 is SVGAGI. Findings of the study overall: There were few public clonotypes, and on treatment they contracted or stayed stable.

Sequenced material: PBMCs, taken after 36 months of ibrutinib treatment. This chain links TRBV6-5 with TRBJ1-5; TRBD1 aligns across 9 bases. The TCR was taken from a human donor with chronic lymphocytic leukemia. This CDR3 reads CATTGTGIHQPQHF. For the CDR3, the DNA is TGTGCCACAACCGGGACAGGGATTCATCAGCCCCAGCATTTT.